A single sample gave rise to the 28 T cell receptor beta chains below, sequenced in a study of T cell clonality in common variable immunodeficiency. Assay used: immunoSEQ multiplex PCR; TCRdb lists only in-frame clones, some missing. This sample has 25,000 to 35,000 clones and no singletons, with roughly 3% in the ten largest. No cognate antigen is known for these TCRs. General study results and limits: Reportedly, TCR beta sequences from common variable immunodeficiency showed fewer deletions and N-nucleotide insertions.

The sequencing input was peripheral blood mononuclear cells. The source is a human donor with common variable immunodeficiency.

As to this clone: The sequenced fragment ends 3 residues before the CDR3 boundary, so the rest is inferred from the germline J gene. This rearrangement joins TRBV6-1 to TRBJ1-3, with TRBD1 as a possible D gene (6 bases). There are 17 residues in the CDR3. CDR1 is MNHNS, CDR2 SASEGT, per germline. V was shortened by 2 bases and J by 0 bases, with 14 bases between the two germline ends. CDR3 bases read: TGTGCCAGCAGTGAATATGAGGGGGGGAACTCTGGAAACACC. Its protein is CASSEYEGGNSGNT. The CDR3 in its entirety is CASSEYEGGNSGNTIYF.

This clone came up a few times. The read comes to an end 3 residues before the CDR3 does, leaving the germline J gene to fill in the end. The chain is built from TRBV29-1 and TRBJ1-6; the match to TRBD1 covers 7 bases. Germline CDR1 and CDR2: SQVTM and ANQGSEA. CDR3 length: 13 amino acids. The trim removed 6 bases at V and 10 bases at J, leaving 9 bases unmatched. The DNA read from the CDR3 is TGCAGCGTAGGACAGGCCGAGGGATCACCC. Its protein is CSVGQAEGSP. In full, the CDR3 is CSVGQAEGSPLHF. The whole variable domain, filled in from reference TRBV29-1 and TRBJ1-6, reads SAVISQKPSRDICQRGTSLTIQCQVDSQVTMMFWYRQQPGQSLTLIATANQGSEATYESGFVIDKFPISRPNLTFSTLTVSNMSPEDSSIYLCSVGQAEGSPLHFGNGTRLTVT.

This clone has more than one count but fewer than ten. With the read ending 3 residues before the CDR3 end, the germline J gene is used to fill in that end. The chain carries TRBV2 and TRBJ1-1; D is perhaps TRBD1 (6 bases). The CDR3 runs to 15 residues. V was pared by 5 bases and J by 5 bases, with 18 bases between. Germline-derived CDR1 and CDR2 are SNHLY and FYNNEI. CDR3 DNA (partial): TGTGCCAGCAGTAAACAGGGAGGGGTTGGAACTGAA. Encoded protein: CASSKQGGVGTE. The CDR3 in full is CASSKQGGVGTEAFF.

This clone occurred many times. The read terminates 3 residues ahead of where the CDR3 ends, so the germline J gene completes it. The genes are TRBV7-8 and TRBJ1-5; D is ambiguous. The germline V gene has CDR1 SGHVS and CDR2 FQNEAQ. This CDR3 has 16 amino acids. The V and J ends lost 5 bases and 6 bases respectively, with 20 bases between them. The part of the CDR3 DNA that was read is TGTGCCAGCAGCGCATCGGCCATCTACGCGGGTCAGCCC. Protein: CASSASAIYAGQP. The whole CDR3 reads CASSASAIYAGQPQHF.

This clone has ten or more counts. The CDR3 goes on 3 residues after the read ends, and that part is filled in from the germline J gene. This chain uses TRBV5-1 with TRBJ2-7, with D maybe TRBD2 (5 bases). The CDR3 contains 15 residues. Per germline, CDR1 SGHRS and CDR2 YFSETQ. The V end was cut by 4 bases, the J end by 0 bases, with 14 bases between. The CDR3 spells CASSPAGGLSYEQYF. Incomplete CDR3 DNA: TGCGCCAGCAGCCCTGCGGGCGGGCTCTCCTACGAG.

This clone was picked up many times. From the germline J gene comes the end of the CDR3, since the read stops 3 residues before it. This rearrangement joins TRBV28 to TRBJ2-1; 9 bases are a match to TRBD2. Germline-derived CDR1 and CDR2 are MDHEN and SYDVKM. V lost 9 bases, J lost 5 bases, and 14 bases stayed unmatched. This CDR3 has 16 residues. CDR3: CASSPGGRARDNEQFF. The CDR3 bases that were read are TGTGCCAGTTCGCCGGGCGGGAGGGCGAGGGACAATGAG.

This clone was counted many times. The read ends 3 residues early relative to the CDR3; the germline J gene fills the gap. The chain links TRBV7-9 to TRBJ2-1, with D perhaps matching TRBD2 (5 bases). Trimming took off 9 bases at V and 9 bases at J, with 12 bases between the two ends. Looked up from germline, CDR1 is SEHNR and CDR2 is FQNEAQ (reference sequence). The CDR3 loop spans 11 amino acids. The chain's CDR3 is CASFTEGEQFF. Incomplete CDR3 DNA: TGTGCCAGTTTTACTGAGGGTGAG. Full variable domain (missing parts from reference TRBV7-9 and TRBJ2-1): DTGVSQNPRHKITKRGQNVTFRCDPISEHNRLYWYRQTLGQGPEFLTYFQNEAQLEKSRLLSDRFSAERPKGSFSTLEIQRTEQGDSAMYLCASFTEGEQFFGPGTRLTVL.

This clone rates as medium-sized. Sequencing ends 3 residues short of the CDR3 end; the germline J gene provides the rest. The gene calls are TRBV10-1 and TRBJ2-4, with D possibly being TRBD1 (6 bases). V gave up 0 bases and J gave up 2 bases, with 8 bases separating them. The CDR3 is 15 residues long. Germline CDR1 WNHNN, CDR2 SYGVQD (reference sequence). CDR3 DNA, as far as it was read: TGCGCCAGCAGTGAGTCTGGACAGACCAAAAACATT. Its translation is CASSESGQTKNI. From start to end, the CDR3 is CASSESGQTKNIQYF.

Many counts were recorded for this clone. From the germline J gene comes the end of the CDR3, since the read stops 3 residues before it. The chain joins TRBV7-3 to TRBJ2-7; TRBD2 matches at 8 bases. This CDR3 region has 15 residues. Germline CDR1 is SGHTA and CDR2 is FQGTGA. J was trimmed by 1 base and V by 4 bases; bases with no gene match: 6. CDR3 DNA (partial): TGTGCCAGCAGCTCCGAGCGGGAGTGGTCCTACGAG. Residues: CASSSEREWSYE. The CDR3 as a whole reads CASSSEREWSYEQYF. Combining the CDR3 with reference TRBV7-3 and TRBJ2-7 gives the whole variable domain GAGVSQTPSNKVTEKGKYVELRCDPISGHTALYWYRQSLGQGPEFLIYFQGTGAADDSGLPNDRFFAVRPEGSVSTLKIQRTERGDSAVYLCASSSEREWSYEQYFGPGTRLTVT.

This clone was observed a handful of times. The read ends 3 residues before the CDR3 terminus; that terminus is restored from the germline J gene. The chain uses TRBV18 and TRBJ1-1, with D possibly TRBD1 on 5 matching bases. V shed 5 bases and J shed 0 bases, with 10 bases lying between them. This CDR3 has 14 amino acids. The germline CDR1 and CDR2 sequences are KGHSH and LQKENI. CDR3 residues: CASSGASMNTEAFF. The CDR3 DNA, read in part, is TGTGCCAGCTCAGGGGCCTCCATGAACACTGAA.

A few counts support this clone. Read coverage stops 3 residues before the CDR3 terminus; the germline J gene supplies the remainder. The chain joins TRBV7-9 to TRBJ2-7; 9 positions agree with TRBD1. Germline CDR1 SEHNR, CDR2 FQNEAQ (reference sequence). The V gene end was trimmed by 5 bases and the J gene end by 5 bases; junction bases not matched to a gene: 7. The length of the CDR3 is 14 residues. CDR3 region: CASSGGTGLDEQYF. CDR3 bases read: TGTGCCAGCAGCGGAGGGACAGGGCTCGACGAG.

This clone was found many times. The CDR3 extends 3 residues past the end of the read, so its final part is completed from the germline J gene. The rearrangement uses TRBV6-1 and TRBJ2-1; D possibly corresponds to TRBD2 (6 bases). CDR3 size: 14 residues. Germline CDR1 MNHNS, CDR2 SASEGT. V was pared by 3 bases and J by 7 bases, with 13 bases between. The covered CDR3 bases are TGTGCCAGCAGTGAGTCACCGGGGGTTAATGAG. It yields the protein CASSESPGVNE. The full CDR3 sequence reads CASSESPGVNEQFF.

This clone was counted many times. The CDR3 is cut off 3 residues early in the read; its end comes from the germline J gene. This chain connects TRBV18 to TRBJ1-2; possible D gene TRBD1, 6 bases. This CDR3 has 15 residues. Trimming removed 4 bases at V and 1 base at J, with 13 bases between. In germline, CDR1 is KGHSH, CDR2 LQKENI. The covered CDR3 bases are TGTGCCAGCTCACTCCAGGGGAACCATAACTATGGC. It is translated as CASSLQGNHNYG. From start to end, the CDR3 is CASSLQGNHNYGYTF.

This clone was observed a few times. The CDR3 is cut off 3 residues early in the read; its end comes from the germline J gene. The chain links TRBV2 to TRBJ2-3; D might be TRBD2 (6 bases). The CDR3 consists of 15 residues. CDR1 is SNHLY and CDR2 is FYNNEI in the germline V gene. Trimming took off 8 bases at V and 2 bases at J, with 17 bases between the two ends. The CDR3 spells CASGGTPPFTDTQYF. Partial CDR3 DNA: TGTGCCAGCGGTGGGACTCCTCCCTTCACAGATACG.

In this sample, this clone turned up many times. Read sequence stops 3 residues before the CDR3 end, and the germline J gene provides the missing end. The rearrangement joins TRBV29-1 to TRBJ1-5; D remains ambiguous. Per germline, CDR1 SQVTM and CDR2 ANQGSEA. With 5 bases removed from V and 5 bases from J, the gap between germline ends came to 16 bases. CDR3 size: 14 residues. Here the CDR3 reads CSVTRGNGDQPQHF. The sequenced CDR3 bases are TGCAGCGTTACCCGGGGAAATGGCGATCAGCCC.

Worth noting for this clone: Read sequence stops 3 residues before the CDR3 end, and the germline J gene provides the missing end. The chain uses TRBV5-1 and TRBJ2-7; a weak D match, TRBD2 (8 bases). V was clipped by 0 bases and J by 4 bases, with 17 bases between them. CDR3 length equals 16 residues. Germline CDR1 SGHRS, CDR2 YFSETQ. The sequenced part of the CDR3 DNA is TGCGCCAGCAGCTTGGGCCCCGGGAGGGGGCATTACGAG. It translates to CASSLGPGRGHYE. Given in full, the CDR3 is CASSLGPGRGHYEQYF.

This clone was counted ten times or more. The read comes to an end 3 residues before the CDR3 does, leaving the germline J gene to fill in the end. The chain combines TRBV10-3 with TRBJ2-7; TRBD2 agrees at 13 bases. Trimming at V came to 7 bases and at J to 5 bases, leaving 5 bases not matched to a gene. Per the germline V gene, CDR1 is ENHRY and CDR2 is SYGVKD. The CDR3 loop spans 14 amino acids. This CDR3 reads CAITELAGGNEQYF. The sequenced part of the CDR3 DNA is TGTGCCATCACCGAACTAGCGGGAGGGAACGAG.

Judged by abundance, this clone is medium-sized. CDR3 DNA, as far as it was read: TGCAGCGTTGAAGGGGGCTCAAGCACAGATACG. Amino acids: CSVEGGSSTDT. The CDR3, in full, reads CSVEGGSSTDTQYF. V usage is TRBV29-1 and J usage is TRBJ2-3, with a tentative D call TRBD1 (5 bases). The CDR3 end falls 3 residues outside the read, so it is completed with the germline J gene. The CDR3 has 14 residues. Per the germline V gene, CDR1 is SQVTM and CDR2 is ANQGSEA. Trimming removed 1 base from V and 0 bases from J, with 8 bases in between.

This clone was seen repeatedly, ten times or more. The CDR3 goes on 3 residues after the read ends, and that part is filled in from the germline J gene. The chain uses TRBV18 and TRBJ1-2; tentatively, D is TRBD1 (6 bases). The CDR3 is 15 amino acids. V dropped 1 base and J dropped 1 base, with 10 bases sitting between them. Germline CDR1 is KGHSH and CDR2 is LQKENI. The DNA read from the CDR3 is TGTGCCAGCTCACCACTTGAGGACAGTAACTATGGC. Its protein is CASSPLEDSNYG. The entire CDR3 sequence reads CASSPLEDSNYGYTF. The whole variable domain, filled in from reference TRBV18 and TRBJ1-2, reads NAGVMQNPRHLVRRRGQEARLRCSPMKGHSHVYWYRQLPEEGLKFMVYLQKENIIDESGMPKERFSAEFPKEGPSILRIQQVVRGDSAAYFCASSPLEDSNYGYTFGSGTRLTVV.

This clone was counted only a few times. The read falls 3 residues short of the CDR3 end, and the missing part is taken from the germline J gene. The chain links TRBV19 to TRBJ1-1; D is unclear. Trimming stripped 6 bases from V and 1 base from J, with 15 bases between. The CDR3 is made up of 15 amino acids. Per germline, CDR1 LNHDA and CDR2 SQIVND (reference sequence). The part of the CDR3 DNA that was read is TGTGCCAGTAGCAATAGGGCGAACAGGAACACTGAA. Protein product: CASSNRANRNTE. In full, the CDR3 reads CASSNRANRNTEAFF.

This clone came up many times. Coverage ceases 3 residues before the CDR3 finishes, and the germline J gene fills in the end. The chain joins TRBV7-2 to TRBJ1-2; 10 bases line up with TRBD1. The CDR3 runs 14 residues. The V and J ends lost 5 bases and 6 bases, in that order; junction bases with no gene match: 6. Germline loops: CDR1 SGHTA, CDR2 FQGNSA. The sequenced CDR3 bases are TGTGCCAGCAGCCCGGGGACAGGGGCTCATGGC. Translated, it gives CASSPGTGAHG. Given in full, the CDR3 is CASSPGTGAHGYTF.

This clone came up many times. The read halts 3 residues ahead of the CDR3 end, with the missing end drawn from the germline J gene. This chain joins TRBV6-4 and TRBJ2-1; 7 bases agree with TRBD2. CDR1 MRHNA and CDR2 SNTAGT come from the germline V gene. Germline trimming cut 0 bases from V and 4 bases from J; bases unmatched to any gene: 3. The CDR3 loop spans 15 amino acids. The DNA read from the CDR3 is TGTGCCAGCAGTGACTCCGGGGGGACTTACAATGAG. Amino acid sequence: CASSDSGGTYNE. The whole CDR3 protein is CASSDSGGTYNEQFF.

At least ten counts were recorded for this clone. The read ends 3 residues shy of where the CDR3 ends; the end is completed using the germline J gene. The chain uses TRBV7-9 and TRBJ1-4, with a possible D match to TRBD1 (6 bases). This CDR3 region has 15 residues. The V end lost 1 base, the J end lost 8 bases, and 14 bases lay between the germline ends. Germline loops: CDR1 SEHNR, CDR2 FQNEAQ (reference sequence). The CDR3 DNA, read in part, is TGTGCCAGCAGCTTAGAGGGGGACATCCGAGAAAAA. Amino acids: CASSLEGDIREK. The CDR3 in its entirety is CASSLEGDIREKLFF.

The sample holds many counts of this clone. The CDR3 region is CASSQEFRVSPLHF. CDR3 bases read: TGCGCCAGCAGCCAAGAGTTCAGGGTTTCACCC. This chain uses TRBV4-1 with TRBJ1-6; possibly TRBD1 for D (5 bases). The read terminates 3 residues before the CDR3 end, so the remaining end is supplied by the germline J gene. V lost 0 bases to trimming and J lost 9 bases, with 9 bases between them. The CDR3 is 14 amino acids. Germline CDR1 reads MGHRA; CDR2 reads YSYEKL.

This clone occurred many times. Read data end 3 residues before the CDR3 end; the end is taken from the germline J gene. The rearrangement links TRBV2 to TRBJ2-5; D is possibly TRBD2 (5 bases). V gave up 7 bases and J gave up 5 bases, with 11 bases separating them. There are 12 residues in the CDR3. Germline V CDR1 and CDR2: SNHLY, FYNNEI. The part of the CDR3 DNA that was read is TGTGCCAGCACGGCTAGCCGGGAGACC. Protein sequence: CASTASRET. The full CDR3 is CASTASRETQYF.

This clone was observed many times. The read comes to an end 3 residues before the CDR3 does, leaving the germline J gene to fill in the end. The chain is built from TRBV19 and TRBJ2-7; 8 bases align to TRBD1. Germline-derived CDR1 and CDR2 are LNHDA and SQIVND (reference sequence). This CDR3 has 15 amino acids. Trimming cost V 6 bases and J 2 bases; bases outside gene matches: 9. CDR3 DNA, as far as it was read: TGTGCCAGTAGCATGACAGGGGTAGGGGCCTACGAG. Translated: CASSMTGVGAYE. The whole CDR3 sequence is CASSMTGVGAYEQYF.

This clone was seen at least ten times. Read data end 3 residues before the CDR3 end; the end is taken from the germline J gene. This chain joins TRBV5-1 and TRBJ1-2; TRBD1 agrees at 9 bases. The germline V gene encodes CDR1 SGHRS and CDR2 YFSETQ. The CDR3 sequence is 14 residues long. The CDR3 bases that were read are TGCGCCAGCAGCTTGGAGGGACAGGGAAGAGGC. The encoded protein is CASSLEGQGRG. The entire CDR3 protein reads CASSLEGQGRGYTF.

This clone was recorded many times. The CDR3 extends 3 residues past the end of the read, so its final part is completed from the germline J gene. The gene calls are TRBV6-1 and TRBJ2-7; D is undetermined. This CDR3 spans 14 amino acids. Trimming cost V 0 bases and J 0 bases, with 6 bases left between them. Germline values: CDR1 MNHNS, CDR2 SASEGT. The CDR3 protein is CASSEASSSYEQYF. CDR3 DNA, as far as it was read: TGTGCCAGCAGTGAAGCGAGTAGCTCCTACGAG.